Reported below is one TCR beta chain. The record originates from a study of T-cell reconstitution after alpha-beta-depleted transplantation in children. Unique molecular identifiers were incorporated when the TCRbeta library was constructed. TCRdb recomputed calls from the PCR reads with MiXCR, one row per CDR3 protein. Of 240,000 or so distinct CDR3 sequences listed, around 7.8% are singletons. Germline CDR1 SGHNT, CDR2 YYREEE (reference sequence). This CDR3 spans 14 amino acids. Trimming stripped 0 bases from V and 9 bases from J, with 14 bases between. The sequence was obtained from a male patient aged 5 to 17 who had a stem cell transplant for acute lymphoblastic leukemia, so the T cells may come from the graft donor. This chain uses TRBV5-4 with TRBJ2-3, with a tentative D call TRBD1 (6 bases). The source material was PBMCs, mostly from graft donor cells, sampled 180 days after TCRalphabeta/CD19-depleted stem cell transplant. The CDR3 region has the DNA TGTGCCAGCAGCTTGGTAACTGCCACAGGGACGCAGTATTTT. Translated, it gives CASSLVTATGTQYF.